The clone carrying this TCR beta chain was counted between two and nine times. Time point denoted: persistent/refractory GD, antithyroid drugs over 5 years with positive TRAb. After RNA was extracted from PBMCs, the TCR library was made from it. V lost 7 bases to trimming and J lost 5 bases, with 18 bases between them. The CDR3 runs to 15 residues. CDR1 and CDR2 from the germline V gene are SGHRS and YFSETQ. The TCR beta library used iRepertoire HTBI primers with Arm-PCR amplification of CDR3. The authors' processing: Looking across samples, the authors found 55 to 80 TRBV and some 15 TRBJ segments. TCRdb re-called the multiplex PCR reads through MiXCR, storing one row per CDR3 protein. It is TCRdb's table, rather than the study itself, that gives the V and J calls and clone size. The table includes 350,000 to 450,000 distinct CDR3 sequences, around a fifth detected once. This sample was included in a study of regulatory T cells in long-lasting Graves disease. Looking at the study overall: Positivity for TSH receptor antibodies plus over 5 years of antithyroid drugs meant persistent Graves' disease.

V is TRBV5-1 and J is TRBJ2-2, with unresolved D. Sequenced here: peripheral blood mononuclear cells (PBMCs), sampled when the disease was refractory, from a patient treated with antithyroid drugs. The source of this sequence is a female donor with Graves disease. CDR3 loop: CASCATAVSTGELFF. The DNA of the CDR3 is TGCGCCAGCTGTGCGACGGCGGTATCTACCGGGGAGCTGTTTTTT. The whole variable domain, remainder taken from reference TRBV5-1 and TRBJ2-2, is KAGVTQTPRYLIKTRGQQVTLSCSPISGHRSVSWYQQTPGQGLQFLFEYFSETQRNKGNFPGRFSGRQFSNSRSEMNVSTLELGDSALYLCASCATAVSTGELFFGEGSRLTVL.